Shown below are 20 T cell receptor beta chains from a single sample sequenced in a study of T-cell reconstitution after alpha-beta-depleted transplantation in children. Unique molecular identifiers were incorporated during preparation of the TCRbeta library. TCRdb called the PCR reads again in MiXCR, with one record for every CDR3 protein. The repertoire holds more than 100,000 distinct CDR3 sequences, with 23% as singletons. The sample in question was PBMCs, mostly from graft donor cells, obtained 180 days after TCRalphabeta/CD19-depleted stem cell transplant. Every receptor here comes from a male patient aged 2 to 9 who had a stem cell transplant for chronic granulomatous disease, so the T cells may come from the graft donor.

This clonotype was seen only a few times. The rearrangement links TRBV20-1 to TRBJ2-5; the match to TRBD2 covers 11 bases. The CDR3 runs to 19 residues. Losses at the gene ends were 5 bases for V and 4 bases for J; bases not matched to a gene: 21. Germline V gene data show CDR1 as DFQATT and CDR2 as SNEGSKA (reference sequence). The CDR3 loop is CSALPQPGLADLRGETQYF. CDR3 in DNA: TGCAGTGCTCTTCCCCAACCGGGACTAGCGGATCTGAGGGGAGAGACCCAGTACTTC.

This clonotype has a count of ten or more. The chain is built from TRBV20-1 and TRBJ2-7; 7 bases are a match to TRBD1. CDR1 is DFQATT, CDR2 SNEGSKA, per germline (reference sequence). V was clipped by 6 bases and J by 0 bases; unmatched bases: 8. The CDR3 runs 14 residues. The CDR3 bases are TGCAGTGCAACCGACAGGGCCTCCTCCTACGAGCAGTACTTC. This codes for CSATDRASSYEQYF.

The CDR3 nucleotides are TGTGCCAGCAGCTTACGAGCGGGGCGCCAAGAGACCCAGTACTTC. This encodes CASSLRAGRQETQYF. The V and J genes are TRBV7-2 and TRBJ2-5; 7 nucleotides match TRBD2. Trimming cost V 2 bases and J 1 base; bases outside gene matches: 4. CDR3 length equals 15 residues. In germline, CDR1 is SGHTA, CDR2 FQGNSA.

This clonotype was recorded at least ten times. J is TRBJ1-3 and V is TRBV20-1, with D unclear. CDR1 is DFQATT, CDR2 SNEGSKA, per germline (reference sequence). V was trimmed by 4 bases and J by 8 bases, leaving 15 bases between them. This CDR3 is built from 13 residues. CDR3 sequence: CSAKQDRGHTIYF. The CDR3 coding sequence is TGCAGTGCTAAGCAGGATAGAGGTCACACCATATATTTT.

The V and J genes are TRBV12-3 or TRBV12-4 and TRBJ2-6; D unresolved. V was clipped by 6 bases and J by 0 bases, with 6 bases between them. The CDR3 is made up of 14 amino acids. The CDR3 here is CASSPFSGANVLTF. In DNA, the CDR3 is TGTGCCAGCAGCCCATTCTCTGGGGCCAACGTCCTGACTTTC.

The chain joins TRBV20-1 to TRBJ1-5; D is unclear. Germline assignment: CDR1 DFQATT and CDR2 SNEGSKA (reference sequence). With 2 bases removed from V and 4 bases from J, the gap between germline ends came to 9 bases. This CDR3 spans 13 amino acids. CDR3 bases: TGCAGTGCTAGAATGGGAGGAAATCAGCCCCAGCATTTT. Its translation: CSARMGGNQPQHF.

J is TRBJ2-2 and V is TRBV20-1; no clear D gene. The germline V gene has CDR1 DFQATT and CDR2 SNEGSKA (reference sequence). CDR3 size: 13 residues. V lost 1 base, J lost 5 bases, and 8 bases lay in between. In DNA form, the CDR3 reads TGCAGTGCTAGAGGGAGACCAACCGGGGAGCTGTTTTTT. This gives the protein CSARGRPTGELFF.

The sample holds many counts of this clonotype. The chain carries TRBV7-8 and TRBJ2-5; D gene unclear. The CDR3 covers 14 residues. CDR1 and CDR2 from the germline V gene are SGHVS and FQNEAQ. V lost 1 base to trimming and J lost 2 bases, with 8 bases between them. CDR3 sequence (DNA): TGTGCCAGCAGCTTAGGGGCAAGACAAGAGACCCAGTACTTC. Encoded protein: CASSLGARQETQYF.

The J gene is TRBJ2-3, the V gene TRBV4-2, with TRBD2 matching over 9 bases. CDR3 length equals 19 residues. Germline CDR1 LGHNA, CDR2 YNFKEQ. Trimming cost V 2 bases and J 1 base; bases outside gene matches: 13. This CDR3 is CASSQRRLAGTIRTDTQYF. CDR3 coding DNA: TGTGCCAGCAGCCAAAGGAGGCTAGCGGGAACCATTCGCACAGATACGCAGTATTTT.

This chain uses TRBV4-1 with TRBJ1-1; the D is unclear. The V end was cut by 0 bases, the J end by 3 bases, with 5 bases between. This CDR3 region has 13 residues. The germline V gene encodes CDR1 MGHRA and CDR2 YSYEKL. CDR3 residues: CASSQETYTEAFF. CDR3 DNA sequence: TGCGCCAGCAGCCAAGAAACGTACACTGAAGCTTTCTTT.

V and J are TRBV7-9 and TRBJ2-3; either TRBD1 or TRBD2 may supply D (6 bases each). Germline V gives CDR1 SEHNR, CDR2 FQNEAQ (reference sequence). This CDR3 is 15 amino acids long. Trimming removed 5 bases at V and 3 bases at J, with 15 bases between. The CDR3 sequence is CASSQGSSATDTQYF. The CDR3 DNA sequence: TGTGCCAGCAGCCAGGGGTCTAGCGCGACAGATACGCAGTATTTT.

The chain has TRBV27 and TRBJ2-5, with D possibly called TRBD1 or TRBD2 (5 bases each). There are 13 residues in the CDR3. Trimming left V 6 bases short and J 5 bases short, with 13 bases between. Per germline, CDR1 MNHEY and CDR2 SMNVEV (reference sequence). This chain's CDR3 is CASSHRRLETQYF. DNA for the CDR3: TGTGCCAGCAGCCACAGGAGGTTGGAGACCCAGTACTTC.

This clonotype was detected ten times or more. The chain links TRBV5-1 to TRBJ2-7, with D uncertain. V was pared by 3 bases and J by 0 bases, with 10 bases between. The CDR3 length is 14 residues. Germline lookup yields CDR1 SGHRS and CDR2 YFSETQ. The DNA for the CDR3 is TGCGCCAGCAGCTCATTCTTGAGCTCCTACGAGCAGTACTTC. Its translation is CASSSFLSSYEQYF. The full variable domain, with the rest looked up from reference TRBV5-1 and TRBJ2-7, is KAGVTQTPRYLIKTRGQQVTLSCSPISGHRSVSWYQQTPGQGLQFLFEYFSETQRNKGNFPGRFSGRQFSNSRSEMNVSTLELGDSALYLCASSSFLSSYEQYFGPGTRLTVT.

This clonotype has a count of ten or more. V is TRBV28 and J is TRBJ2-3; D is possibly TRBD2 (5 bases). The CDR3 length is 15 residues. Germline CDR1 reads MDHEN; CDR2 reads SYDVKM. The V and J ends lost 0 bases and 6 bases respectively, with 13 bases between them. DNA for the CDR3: TGTGCCAGCAGTTTATGGCCCGAGGGAGACGATACGCAGTATTTT. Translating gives CASSLWPEGDDTQYF.

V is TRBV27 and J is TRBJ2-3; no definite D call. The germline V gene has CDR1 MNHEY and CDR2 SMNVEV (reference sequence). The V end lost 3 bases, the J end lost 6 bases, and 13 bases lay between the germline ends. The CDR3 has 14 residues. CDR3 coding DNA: TGTGCCAGCAGTTTGGTTCGGTCCGCGGATACGCAGTATTTT. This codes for CASSLVRSADTQYF.

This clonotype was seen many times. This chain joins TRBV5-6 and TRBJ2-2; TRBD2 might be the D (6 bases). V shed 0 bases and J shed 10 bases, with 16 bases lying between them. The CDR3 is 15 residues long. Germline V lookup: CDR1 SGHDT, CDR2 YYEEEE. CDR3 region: CASSLEVGGREELFF. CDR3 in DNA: TGTGCCAGCAGCTTGGAAGTCGGGGGAAGAGAGGAGCTGTTTTTT. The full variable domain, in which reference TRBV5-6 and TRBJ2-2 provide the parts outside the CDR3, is DAGVTQSPTHLIKTRGQQVTLRCSPKSGHDTVSWYQQALGQGPQFIFQYYEEEERQRGNFPDRFSGHQFPNYSSELNVNALLLGDSALYLCASSLEVGGREELFFGEGSRLTVL.

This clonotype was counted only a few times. CDR3 region: CASNPAGPSYEQYF. The CDR3 nucleotides are TGTGCCAGCAACCCGGCGGGACCTTCCTACGAGCAGTACTTC. This chain links TRBV11-2 with TRBJ2-7, with a possible D match to TRBD2 (6 bases). The CDR3 totals 14 residues. V shed 7 bases and J shed 1 base, with 14 bases lying between them. Per the germline V gene, CDR1 is SGHAT and CDR2 is FQNNGV.

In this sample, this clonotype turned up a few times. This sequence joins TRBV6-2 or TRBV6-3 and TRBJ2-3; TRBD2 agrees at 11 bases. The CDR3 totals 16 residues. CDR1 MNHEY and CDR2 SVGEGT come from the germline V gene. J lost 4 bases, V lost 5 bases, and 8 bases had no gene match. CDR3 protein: CASSTLAGGGADTQYF. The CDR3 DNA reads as TGTGCCAGCAGTACCCTAGCGGGAGGCGGTGCAGATACGCAGTATTTT.

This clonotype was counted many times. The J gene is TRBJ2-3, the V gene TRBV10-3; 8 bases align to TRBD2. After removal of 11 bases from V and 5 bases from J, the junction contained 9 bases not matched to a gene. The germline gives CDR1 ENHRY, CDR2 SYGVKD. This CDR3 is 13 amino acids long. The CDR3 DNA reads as TGTGCCGTTCGGAAGCGGGGGCAAGATACGCAGTATTTT. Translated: CAVRKRGQDTQYF.

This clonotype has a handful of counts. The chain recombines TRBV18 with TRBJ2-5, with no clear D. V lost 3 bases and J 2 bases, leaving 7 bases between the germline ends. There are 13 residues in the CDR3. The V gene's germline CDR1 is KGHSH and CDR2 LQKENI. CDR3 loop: CASSPTEQETQYF. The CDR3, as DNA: TGTGCCAGCTCACCCACCGAACAAGAGACCCAGTACTTC.